The entry below describes one TCR beta chain. What it recognizes is unknown. Semi-nested PCR with Nested Universal Primer A followed constant-region reverse priming of full-length variable regions. TCRdb processed the 5' RACE reads anew with MiXCR; each CDR3 protein has one entry. The sample holds about 62,000 distinct CDR3 sequences; 25% to 35% are singletons and the top ten take about 2.3%. This CDR3 region has 15 residues. V lost 7 bases and J 6 bases, leaving 19 bases between the germline ends. Notes on the study in general: Greatest tumor Treg TCR overlap was with tumor naive CD4+ cells.

Purified naive CD4+ T cells were depleted of CD25+ Tregs. This TCR derives from a female donor with breast cancer. Sequenced: tumor-infiltrating naive CD4+ T cells sorted from the breast tumor. Subset reported: naive CD4+ T cells, CD4+CD45RA+CD25-. The chain joins TRBV12-3 or TRBV12-4 to TRBJ2-1, with D perhaps TRBD1 (7 bases). CDR3 loop: CASKEGGTVPNEQFF. The CDR3 nucleotides read TGTGCCAGCAAAGAAGGGGGGACAGTGCCCAATGAGCAGTTCTTC.